Presented here are 12 T cell receptor beta chains from one specimen sequenced in a study of shared clonotypes between healthy human individuals (dated by TCRdb to 2019 to 2021). To prepare the library, the immunoSEQ multiplex PCR assay was applied. TCRdb mirrors the immuneACCESS table, restricted to in-frame sequences. Some clones are absent from its copies; in checked studies, under half trace to an unresolved V gene, and the reason for the others is unknown. This sample gives about 990,000 clones in total; more than 75% of them show up just once. The ten largest clones take up 0.55% to 0.7% of the sample. Material for sequencing was memory CD4+ T cells from PBMCs. The cell subset or site label, read with the paper, signifies: CD45RA-negative fraction. The receptors originated from a man aged 18 to 29 in good health. Some clones in this sample may be carry-over from other donors' samples.

The V gene is TRBV11-2, the J gene TRBJ2-4; 12 nucleotides line up with TRBD2. V was pared by 8 bases and J by 0 bases, with 8 bases of the junction left unmatched. Germline lookup yields CDR1 SGHAT and CDR2 FQNNGV. The CDR3 is made up of 17 amino acids. DNA of the CDR3: TGTGCCAGCTCTATGCTAGCGGGAGGGCTAGCCAAAAACATTCAGTACTTC. As protein: CASSMLAGGLAKNIQYF.

About this clone itself: This sample includes further DNA sequences coding for the same CDR3. The J gene is TRBJ1-3, the V gene TRBV9, with D uncertain. CDR3 size: 14 residues. Germline CDR1 SGDLS, CDR2 YYNGEE. V lost 3 bases and J lost 2, with 9 bases in between. CDR3 bases: TGTGCCAGCAGCGCGGGAACTGCTGGAAACACCATATATTTT. It translates to CASSAGTAGNTIYF.

The chain has TRBV7-2 and TRBJ1-2; D perhaps matches TRBD1 (5 bases). V lost 6 bases, J lost 2 bases, and 13 bases lay in between. This CDR3 has 14 amino acids. Germline lookup yields CDR1 SGHTA and CDR2 FQGNSA. CDR3 amino acids: CASSGVGGNYGYTF. CDR3 DNA sequence: TGTGCCAGCAGTGGGGTTGGGGGGAACTATGGCTACACCTTC. The whole variable domain, remainder taken from reference TRBV7-2 and TRBJ1-2, is GAGVSQSPSNKVTEKGKDVELRCDPISGHTALYWYRQSLGQGLEFLIYFQGNSAPDKSGLPSDRFSAERTGGSVSTLTIQRTQQEDSAVYLCASSGVGGNYGYTFGSGTRLTVV.

The chain recombines TRBV21-1 with TRBJ2-7; the table gives TRBD2 as D, unverified against the DNA. TRBV21-1 has pseudogene status. The CDR3 sequence is 16 residues long. CDR3 coding DNA: TGTGCCAGCAGCAAAGAAATAGCGGGAGGACCCTACGAGCAGTACTTC. This codes for CASSKEIAGGPYEQYF.

The chain carries TRBV2 and TRBJ2-7; D is possibly TRBD1 (6 bases). CDR1 SNHLY and CDR2 FYNNEI come from the germline V gene. Trimming took off 8 bases at V and 2 bases at J, with 16 bases between the two ends. The CDR3 is 14 residues long. The CDR3 reads CASCREQGAYEQYF. CDR3 in DNA: TGTGCCAGCTGCAGGGAACAGGGCGCCTACGAGCAGTACTTC. The full variable domain, with the rest looked up from reference TRBV2 and TRBJ2-7, is EPEVTQTPSHQVTQMGQEVILRCVPISNHLYFYWYRQILGQKVEFLVSFYNNEISEKSEIFDDQFSVERPDGSNFTLKIRSTKLEDSAMYFCASCREQGAYEQYFGPGTRLTVT.

The chain joins TRBV27 to TRBJ2-7, with 11 bases identical to TRBD2. V was clipped by 4 bases and J by 6 bases; unmatched bases: 5. The CDR3 consists of 14 residues. In germline, CDR1 is MNHEY, CDR2 SMNVEV (reference sequence). CDR3 DNA sequence: TGTGCCAGCAGTTCCCCTAGCGGGAGGAGCGAGCAGTACTTC. Translation gives CASSSPSGRSEQYF.

The chain carries TRBV7-9 and TRBJ2-3; D not certain. CDR3 length: 11 residues. Trimming stripped 7 bases from V and 7 bases from J, with 9 bases between. The V gene's germline CDR1 is SEHNR and CDR2 FQNEAQ (reference sequence). CDR3 in amino acids: CASTQQNTQYF. The CDR3 bases are TGTGCCAGCACCCAACAGAATACGCAGTATTTT. The entire variable domain, with the rest obtained from reference TRBV7-9 and TRBJ2-3, is as follows: DTGVSQNPRHKITKRGQNVTFRCDPISEHNRLYWYRQTLGQGPEFLTYFQNEAQLEKSRLLSDRFSAERPKGSFSTLEIQRTEQGDSAMYLCASTQQNTQYFGPGTRLTVL.

This clone has only one observation. This chain joins TRBV30 and TRBJ1-2, with 8 bases matching TRBD1. The CDR3 runs to 13 residues. Germline V lookup: CDR1 GTSNPN, CDR2 SVGIG (reference sequence). The V and J ends lost 3 bases and 8 bases, in that order; junction bases with no gene match: 8. The CDR3 region is CAWRGQVVGGYTF. The CDR3 coding sequence is TGTGCCTGGAGGGGACAGGTGGTGGGGGGCTACACCTTC. Using reference TRBV30 and TRBJ1-2 for the parts outside the CDR3, the full variable domain is SQTIHQWPATLVQPVGSPLSLECTVEGTSNPNLYWYRQAAGRGLQLLFYSVGIGQISSEVPQNLSASRPQDRQFILSSKKLLLSDSGFYLCAWRGQVVGGYTFGSGTRLTVV.

V usage is TRBV6-5 and J usage is TRBJ2-7, with D tentatively TRBD1 (6 bases). The CDR3 extends over 15 amino acids. Germline V gene data show CDR1 as MNHEY and CDR2 as SVGAGI. Trimming shortened V by 6 bases and J by 0 bases, and 15 bases separated the two germline ends. This CDR3 reads CASRITGLGSYEQYF. The CDR3 region has the DNA TGTGCCAGCAGGATAACAGGGCTGGGCTCCTACGAGCAGTACTTC.

This rearrangement joins TRBV6-4 to TRBJ2-3; 7 bases align to TRBD2. The length of the CDR3 is 14 residues. Germline V gives CDR1 MRHNA, CDR2 SNTAGT. J was trimmed by 10 bases and V by 3 bases; bases with no gene match: 10. CDR3 residues: CASSESLTSPSQYF. The DNA of the CDR3 is TGTGCCAGCAGTGAATCCTTGACTAGCCCGTCGCAGTATTTT.

In this sample, this clone turned up once. This rearrangement joins TRBV18 to TRBJ1-4; D gene ambiguous. Germline V lookup: CDR1 KGHSH, CDR2 LQKENI. The CDR3 runs to 14 residues. V was pared by 6 bases and J by 0 bases, with 8 bases between. The CDR3 DNA reads as TGTGCCAGCTCTCTACGCCCAACTAATGAAAAACTGTTTTTT. This codes for CASSLRPTNEKLFF.

Turning to this clone: This sample also contains other DNA sequences that code for the same CDR3. In DNA form, the CDR3 reads TGTGCCAGCAGCGTAGGGCTAGCTGGGTACGAGCAGTACTTC. Its protein product is CASSVGLAGYEQYF. The chain couples TRBV9 to TRBJ2-7; D perhaps matches TRBD2 (5 bases). Germline values: CDR1 SGDLS, CDR2 YYNGEE. This CDR3 is built from 14 residues. Trimming shortened V by 0 bases and J by 4 bases, and 11 bases separated the two germline ends.